This T cell receptor (beta chain) was identified in a study of cytomegalovirus exposure and HLA in healthy donors. V was clipped by 4 bases and J by 7 bases; unmatched bases: 13. Germline CDR1 is SQVTM and CDR2 is ANQGSEA. The CDR3 is made up of 15 amino acids. PCR amplification relied on 60 Vbeta primers (plus 13 Jbeta primers). Libraries were prepared by immunoSEQ multiplex PCR; TCRdb keeps only in-frame clonotypes and omits some of them. The sample carries about 52,000 clones, around 70% recorded once. The chain joins TRBV29-1 to TRBJ2-1; 7 bases are shared with TRBD2. Material: PBMCs. The receptor's source is a man aged 18 to 30 in good health and CMV-seronegative. Here the CDR3 DNA reads TGCAGCGTTGCCCCGACTAGCACGGTGGGGAATGAGCAGTTCTTC. Translation gives CSVAPTSTVGNEQFF.